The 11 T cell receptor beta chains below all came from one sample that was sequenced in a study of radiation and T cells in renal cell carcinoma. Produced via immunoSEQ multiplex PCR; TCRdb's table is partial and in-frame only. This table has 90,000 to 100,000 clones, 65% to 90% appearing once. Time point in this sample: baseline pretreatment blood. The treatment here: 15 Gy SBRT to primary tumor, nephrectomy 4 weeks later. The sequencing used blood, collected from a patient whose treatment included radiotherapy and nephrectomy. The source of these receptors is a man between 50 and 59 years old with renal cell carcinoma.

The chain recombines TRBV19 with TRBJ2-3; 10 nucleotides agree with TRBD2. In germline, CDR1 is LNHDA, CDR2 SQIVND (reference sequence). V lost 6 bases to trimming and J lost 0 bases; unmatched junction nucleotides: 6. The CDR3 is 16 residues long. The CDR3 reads CASRQGTSESTDTQYF. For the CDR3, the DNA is TGTGCCAGTAGGCAAGGGACTAGCGAAAGCACAGATACGCAGTATTTT.

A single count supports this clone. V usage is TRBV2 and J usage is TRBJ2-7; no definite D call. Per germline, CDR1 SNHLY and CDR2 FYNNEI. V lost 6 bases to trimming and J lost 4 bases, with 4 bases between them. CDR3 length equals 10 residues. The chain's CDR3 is CASSEYEQYF. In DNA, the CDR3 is TGTGCCAGCAGCGAATACGAGCAGTACTTC. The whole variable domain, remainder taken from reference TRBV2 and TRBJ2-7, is EPEVTQTPSHQVTQMGQEVILRCVPISNHLYFYWYRQILGQKVEFLVSFYNNEISEKSEIFDDQFSVERPDGSNFTLKIRSTKLEDSAMYFCASSEYEQYFGPGTRLTVT.

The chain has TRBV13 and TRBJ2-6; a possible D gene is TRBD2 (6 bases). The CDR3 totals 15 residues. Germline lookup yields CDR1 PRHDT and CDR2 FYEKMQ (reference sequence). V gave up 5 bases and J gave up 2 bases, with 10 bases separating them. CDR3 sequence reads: CASSPEGPGANVLTF. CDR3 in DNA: TGTGCCAGCAGCCCGGAGGGGCCTGGGGCCAACGTCCTGACTTTC.

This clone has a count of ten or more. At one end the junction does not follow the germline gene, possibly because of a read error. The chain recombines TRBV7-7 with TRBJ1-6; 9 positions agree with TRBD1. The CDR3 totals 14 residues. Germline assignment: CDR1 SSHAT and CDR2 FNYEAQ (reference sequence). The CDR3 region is CASSFGQGISPLHF. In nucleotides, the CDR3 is TGTGCTAGCAGCTTTGGACAGGGGATTTCACCCCTCCACTTT. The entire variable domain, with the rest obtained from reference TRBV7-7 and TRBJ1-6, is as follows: GAGVSQSPRYKVTKRGQDVTLRCDPISSHATLYWYQQALGQGPEFLTYFNYEAQPDKSGLPSDRFSAERPEGSISTLTIQRTEQRDSAMYRCASSFGQGISPLHFGNGTRLTVT.

Here the CDR3 reads CAISERAGGATTTGELFF. The CDR3 DNA is TGTGCCATCAGTGAGCGGGCGGGGGGCGCTACAACCACCGGGGAGCTGTTTTTT. This chain uses TRBV10-3 with TRBJ2-2; TRBD2 agrees at 8 bases. The CDR3 is made up of 18 amino acids. CDR1 is ENHRY and CDR2 is SYGVKD in the germline V gene. J was trimmed by 4 bases and V by 2 bases; bases with no gene match: 12.

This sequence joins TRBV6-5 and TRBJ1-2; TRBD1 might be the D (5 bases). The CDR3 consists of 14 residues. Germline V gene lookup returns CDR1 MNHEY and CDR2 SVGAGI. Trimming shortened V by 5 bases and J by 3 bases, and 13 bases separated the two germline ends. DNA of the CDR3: TGTGCCAGCAGTAACGGGGGGGGAGACTATGGCTACACCTTC. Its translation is CASSNGGGDYGYTF.

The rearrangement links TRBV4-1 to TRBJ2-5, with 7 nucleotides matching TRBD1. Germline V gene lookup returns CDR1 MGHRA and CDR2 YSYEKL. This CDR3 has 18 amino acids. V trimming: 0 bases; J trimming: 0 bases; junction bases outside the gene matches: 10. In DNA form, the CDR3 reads TGCGCCAGCAGCCAAGAAGGGGGTGACAGGGAGTACCAAGAGACCCAGTACTTC. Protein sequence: CASSQEGGDREYQETQYF.

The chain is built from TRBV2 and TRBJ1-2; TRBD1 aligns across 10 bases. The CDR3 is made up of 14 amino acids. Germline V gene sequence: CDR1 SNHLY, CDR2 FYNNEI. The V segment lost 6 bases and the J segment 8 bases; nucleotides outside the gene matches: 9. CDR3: CASSPETGGGGYTF. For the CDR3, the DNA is TGTGCCAGCAGCCCCGAGACAGGGGGCGGCGGCTACACCTTC.

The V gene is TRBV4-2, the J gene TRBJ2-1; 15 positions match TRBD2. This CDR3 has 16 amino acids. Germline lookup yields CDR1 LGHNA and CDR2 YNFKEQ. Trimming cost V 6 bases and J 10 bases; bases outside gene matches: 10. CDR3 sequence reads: CASSSPGLAGGEEQFF. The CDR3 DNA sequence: TGTGCCAGCAGTTCGCCGGGACTAGCGGGGGGTGAAGAGCAGTTCTTC.

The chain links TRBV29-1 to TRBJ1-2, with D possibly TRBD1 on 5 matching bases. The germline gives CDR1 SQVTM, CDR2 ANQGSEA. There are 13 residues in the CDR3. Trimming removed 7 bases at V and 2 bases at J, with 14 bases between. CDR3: CSAFTEGNYGYTF. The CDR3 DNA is TGCAGCGCTTTTACAGAGGGGAACTATGGCTACACCTTC.

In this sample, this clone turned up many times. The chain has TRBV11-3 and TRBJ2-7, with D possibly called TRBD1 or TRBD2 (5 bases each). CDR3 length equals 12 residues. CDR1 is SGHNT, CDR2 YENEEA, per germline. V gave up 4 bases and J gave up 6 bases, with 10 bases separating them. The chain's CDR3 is CASSSGTLEQYF. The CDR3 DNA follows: TGTGCCAGCAGCTCGGGGACCCTCGAGCAGTACTTC.